This TCR beta chain is from a study of T cell changes during pregnancy in multiple sclerosis. The method was immunoSEQ multiplex PCR; TCRdb's version includes in-frame clones alone and lacks a portion of them. Of 50,000 to 60,000 clones in the sample, about nine tenths were seen once. The source is a female donor with multiple sclerosis, enrolled in a pregnancy study. Sample: CD4+ T cells from peripheral blood mononuclear cells, taken in the first trimester of pregnancy.

CDR3: CASSKENGEGGVEDYGYTF. The CDR3 nucleotides read TGTGCCAGCAGCAAAGAAAATGGGGAGGGGGGTGTCGAAGACTATGGCTACACCTTC. The V call is TRBV21-1, the J call TRBJ1-2. TRBV21-1 is annotated as a pseudogene. CDR3 length equals 19 residues.